This T cell receptor (beta chain) was sequenced in a study of T cells in Graves' hyperthyroidism and ophthalmopathy. The study, taken as a whole, reports: Ophthalmopathy, which appeared later, was predicted by the model a median around 6.9 months before onset. Most thyroid-expanded clonotypes above 0.001 were also found in blood.

What was amplified from RNA transcripts were TCR beta CDR3 regions. During a first-round RT-PCR of the TCR CDR3, the HTBI primer set was used. TCRdb fed the multiplex PCR reads into MiXCR, producing one record per CDR3 protein. Altogether approximately 720,000 distinct CDR3 sequences are present, approximately 19% being singletons, with the ten largest covering 15% to 20%. This clonotype appeared many times. As yet, its antigen is unknown. The V and J ends lost 6 bases and 2 bases respectively, with 8 bases between them. The CDR3 totals 13 residues. The source is a woman between 45 and 65 years old with Graves' hyperthyroidism that later progressed to Graves' ophthalmopathy. The material sequenced was blood. The chain employs TRBV12-3 or TRBV12-4 and TRBJ1-3; no reliable D call. The CDR3 is CASSPPPGNTIYF. CDR3 sequence (DNA): TGTGCCAGCAGCCCCCCGCCTGGAAACACCATATATTTT.